The present T cell receptor beta chain was sequenced within a study of CD8 T cells in Susac syndrome. The authors reverse transcribed roughly 0.5 to 1 ug RNA with random hexamers. immunoSEQ multiplex PCR amplified TCR beta CDR3 across 54 Vbeta, 13 Jbeta. Using its own MiXCR run on the immunoSEQ multiplex PCR reads, TCRdb lists one record per CDR3 protein. The repertoire holds about 250,000 distinct CDR3 sequences, 80% to 95% seen once, with approximately 0.07% in the top ten. Relapsing-remitting disease, either stable or active, was present in the treatment-naive patients who were the multiple sclerosis controls. The V segment lost 7 bases and the J segment 5 bases; nucleotides outside the gene matches: 6. Germline loops: CDR1 KGHDR, CDR2 SFDVKD. The CDR3 length is 13 residues.

The receptor's source is a human donor with multiple sclerosis. Material for sequencing was CD4+ T cells from PBMCs. The chain employs TRBV24-1 and TRBJ2-7, with 8 bases matching TRBD2. CDR3 region: CATRTSGEHEQYF. The CDR3 region has the DNA TGTGCCACCAGAACTAGCGGCGAGCACGAGCAGTACTTC.